This T cell receptor (beta chain) was observed in a study of cytomegalovirus exposure and HLA in healthy donors. Study results and caveats: That first-cohort TCR clusters tended to co-occur in the 95 to 150 validation repertoires was found in a later analysis.

This table comes from immunoSEQ multiplex PCR, and its TCRdb copy is limited to in-frame clones, with some not included. The sample includes over 100,000 clones, roughly nine tenths of them seen just once. Worth noting for this clone: Its cognate antigen is unknown.

The sequencing sample was made of PBMCs. This TCR was recovered from a woman under 30 in good health and CMV-seronegative.

CDR3 amino acids: CASSGQGRSEKLFF. The CDR3 nucleotides are TGCGCCAGCAGCGGACAGGGACGAAGTGAAAAACTGTTTTTT. The rearrangement uses TRBV5-1 and TRBJ1-4, with TRBD1 matching over 8 bases. The CDR3 length is 14 residues. CDR1 and CDR2 from the germline V gene are SGHRS and YFSETQ. V shed 4 bases, J shed 7 bases, and the junction held 6 bases outside the gene matches. Full variable domain (missing parts from reference TRBV5-1 and TRBJ1-4): KAGVTQTPRYLIKTRGQQVTLSCSPISGHRSVSWYQQTPGQGLQFLFEYFSETQRNKGNFPGRFSGRQFSNSRSEMNVSTLELGDSALYLCASSGQGRSEKLFFGSGTQLSVL.